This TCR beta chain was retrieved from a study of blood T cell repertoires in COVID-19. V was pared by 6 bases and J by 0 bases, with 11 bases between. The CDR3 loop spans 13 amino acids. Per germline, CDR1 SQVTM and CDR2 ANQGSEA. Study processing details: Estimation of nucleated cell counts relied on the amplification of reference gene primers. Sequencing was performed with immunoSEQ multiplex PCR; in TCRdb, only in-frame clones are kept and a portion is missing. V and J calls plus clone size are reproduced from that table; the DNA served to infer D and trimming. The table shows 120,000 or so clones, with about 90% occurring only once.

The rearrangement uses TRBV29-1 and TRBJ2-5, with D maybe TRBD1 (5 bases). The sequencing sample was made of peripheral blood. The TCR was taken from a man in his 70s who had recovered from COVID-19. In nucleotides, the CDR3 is TGCAGCGTGACAGCCGCCAACCAAGAGACCCAGTACTTC. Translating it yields CSVTAANQETQYF.